The T cell receptor beta chain described here comes from a study of T cells in Graves' hyperthyroidism and ophthalmopathy. Patients between 18 and 65 years old had hyperthyroidism, newly diagnosed and lasting under 2 months. Uncontrolled infection, other autoimmune disease, pregnancy or lactation barred patients from enrollment. Study-level results: Blood samples included most of the expanded thyroid clonotypes exceeding 0.001.

Concerning this clonotype itself: Its specificity is not known.

TCR beta CDR3 regions were amplified from RNA transcripts. A first-round RT-PCR of the TCR CDR3 used the HTBI primer set. In TCRdb, the multiplex PCR reads were re-called with MiXCR into one record per CDR3 protein. The sample has about 500,000 distinct CDR3 sequences, 14% seen once. Germline V CDR1 and CDR2: KGHDR, SFDVKD. This CDR3 comprises 15 residues. Trimming shortened V by 0 bases and J by 4 bases, and 9 bases separated the two germline ends. This chain connects TRBV24-1 to TRBJ2-1; D may be TRBD1 (5 bases). The sample was blood. This clonotype was obtained from a woman younger than 35 with Graves' hyperthyroidism. The CDR3 bases are TGTGCCACCAGTGATTTGCAGACAGCTTACAATGAGCAGTTCTTC. Translated, it gives CATSDLQTAYNEQFF.